This T cell receptor (beta chain) was documented in a study of T-cell memory formation after mild COVID-19 (dated by TCRdb to 2020 to 2022). Turning to the overall study: TCR sequence clusters from the two donors were found to be largely donor specific. Two young, previously healthy adult volunteers made up the cohort, one male and one female. In a couple of donors, T-cell clones that expanded and contracted after mild COVID-19 were followed by sequencing TCRalpha and TCRbeta repertoires longitudinally. Overall study outcomes, separate from this receptor: Contracting CD4+ clones were located mainly in the CM and EM memory subsets, whereas CD8+ clones were found to be enriched in EMRA. Only two mild cases were covered by the study, and larger cohorts that include severe cases with pre-infection samples were considered necessary. Whether the second-wave clones peaking on day 37 were SARS-CoV-2 specific was not confirmed. Clones contracting from day 15 to 85 had balanced CD4/CD8 phenotypes, while a second wave expanding from day 15 to 37 was biased towards CD4+. The detection of some responding clones in pre-infection memory suggests that pre-existing cross-reactive memory T cells joined the SARS-CoV-2 response.

The sequencer listed for this sample is Illumina NovaSeq 6000. Using 5'RACE with constant-segment primers, TCRalpha and TCRbeta cDNA libraries were constructed, with sample barcodes and unique molecular identifiers added in the process. RNA was extracted from every sample with Trizol reagent. The libraries were amplified in two PCR steps, and the second step added a second sample barcode and Illumina TruSeq adapters. Sequencing of libraries was performed on an Illumina NovaSeq with 2 x 150 bp paired-end reads. Per the source publication's procedure: With migec v1.2.7, reads were demultiplexed and then collapsed into UMI-guided consensus sequences. With mixcr v2.1.11, UMI consensuses were aligned to TRA and TRB V and J templates and assembled into clonotypes. Clonotypes were classified as expanded or contracted when called significant by both edgeR and NoisET, with noise models trained on biological replicates. For edgeR calls, the cutoffs were a false discovery rate-adjusted p below 0.01 and a log2 fold-change threshold of 1. As an exploratory analysis of dynamics, max-normalized trajectories of the 1000 most abundant clonotypes were examined with PCA combined with hierarchical clustering. Separately sequenced CD4+ and CD8+ repertoires were used to assign a CD4 or CD8 phenotype to each responding clone. Through fastp at Q25 and MiXCR, TCRdb rebuilt clones from the public reads, retaining in-frame beta chains. Rows with one shared CDR3 protein collapse into an entry with the most common genes and DNA. These V and J calls are TCRdb output, not the study's own analysis. This sample lists 140,000 or so distinct CDR3 sequences; roughly 21% were detected once. The top ten clones comprise under 2.5% of the sample.

PBMCs were isolated by Ficoll-Paque density gradient centrifugation. Comments on this clonotype: The clone's antigen remains unknown. Base qualities are not at hand, and no much larger clone is one base apart.

The CDR3 goes from the cysteine to the phenylalanine over 15 residues. The sequence is cut down to CDR3 DNA, 45 bases in frame from base 1. From V the trimming removes 2 bases and from J it removes 4 bases, while the gene matches leave 1 base of the junction unaccounted for. CDR1 is given as SGHVS and CDR2 as FQNEAQ, both from the germline V gene. The clonotype was recovered from an adult woman who had mild COVID-19 (a few samples of this study predate the infection). The sample titles of this study are shuffled in the database, so cell type and time point are left out; the donor was told from shared clones. The sample comprised PBMCs or a T cell subset sorted from them (not recorded which). In this chain, TRBV7-8 is recombined with TRBJ2-1, with TRBD1 matching 11 junction bases. Read as DNA, the sequence is TGTGCCAGCAGCTTAAGGGACAGGGGGTACAATGAGCAGTTCTTC. Translated, it gives CASSLRDRGYNEQFF. With all but the CDR3 taken from the reference TRBV7-8 and TRBJ2-1 genes, the full variable domain is: GAGVSQSPRYKVAKRGQDVALRCDPISGHVSLFWYQQALGQGPEFLTYFQNEAQLDKSGLPSDRFFAERPEGSVSTLKIQRTQQEDSAVYLCASSLRDRGYNEQFFGPGTRLTVL.